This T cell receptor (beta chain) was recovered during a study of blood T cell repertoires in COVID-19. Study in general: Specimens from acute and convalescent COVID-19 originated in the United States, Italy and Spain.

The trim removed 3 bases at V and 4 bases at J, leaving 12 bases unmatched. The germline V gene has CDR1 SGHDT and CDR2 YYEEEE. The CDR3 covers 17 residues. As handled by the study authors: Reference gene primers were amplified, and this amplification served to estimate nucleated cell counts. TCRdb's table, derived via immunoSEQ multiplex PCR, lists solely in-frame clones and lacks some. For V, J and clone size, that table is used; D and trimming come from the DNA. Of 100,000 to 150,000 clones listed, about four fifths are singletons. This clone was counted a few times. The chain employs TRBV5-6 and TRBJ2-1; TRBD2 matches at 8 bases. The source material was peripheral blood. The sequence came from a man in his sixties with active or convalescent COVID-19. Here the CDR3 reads CASSSGASGRLYNEQFF. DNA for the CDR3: TGTGCCAGCAGCTCGGGGGCTAGCGGGCGTCTATACAATGAGCAGTTCTTC.